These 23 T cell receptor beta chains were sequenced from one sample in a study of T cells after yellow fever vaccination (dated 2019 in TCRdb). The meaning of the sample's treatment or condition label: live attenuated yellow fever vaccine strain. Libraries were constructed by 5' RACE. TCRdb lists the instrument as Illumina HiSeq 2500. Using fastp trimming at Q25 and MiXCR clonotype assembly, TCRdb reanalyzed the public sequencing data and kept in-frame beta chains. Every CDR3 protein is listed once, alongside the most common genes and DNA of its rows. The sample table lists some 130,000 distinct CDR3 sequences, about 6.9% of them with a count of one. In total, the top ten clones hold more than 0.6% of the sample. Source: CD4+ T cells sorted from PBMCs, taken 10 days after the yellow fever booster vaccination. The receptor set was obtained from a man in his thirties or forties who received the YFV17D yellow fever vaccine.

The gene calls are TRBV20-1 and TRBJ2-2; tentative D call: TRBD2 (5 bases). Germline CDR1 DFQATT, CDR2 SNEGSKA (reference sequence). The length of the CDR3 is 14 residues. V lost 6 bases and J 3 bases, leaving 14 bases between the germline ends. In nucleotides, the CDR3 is TGCAGTGCCCGGGAAGAGGTCGACACCGGGGAGCTGTTTTTT. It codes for CSAREEVDTGELFF.

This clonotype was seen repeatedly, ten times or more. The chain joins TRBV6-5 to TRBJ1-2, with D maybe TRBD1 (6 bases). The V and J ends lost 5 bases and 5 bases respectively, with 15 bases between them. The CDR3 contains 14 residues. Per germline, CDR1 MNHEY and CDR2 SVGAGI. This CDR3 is CASSIRGAGYGYTF. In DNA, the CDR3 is TGTGCCAGCAGTATACGGGGGGCAGGGTATGGCTACACCTTC.

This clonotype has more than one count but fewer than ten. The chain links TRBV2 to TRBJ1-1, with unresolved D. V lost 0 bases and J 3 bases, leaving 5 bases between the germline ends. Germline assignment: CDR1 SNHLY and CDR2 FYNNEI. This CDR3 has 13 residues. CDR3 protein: CASSEAPDTEAFF. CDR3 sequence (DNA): TGTGCCAGCAGTGAAGCGCCGGACACTGAAGCTTTCTTT.

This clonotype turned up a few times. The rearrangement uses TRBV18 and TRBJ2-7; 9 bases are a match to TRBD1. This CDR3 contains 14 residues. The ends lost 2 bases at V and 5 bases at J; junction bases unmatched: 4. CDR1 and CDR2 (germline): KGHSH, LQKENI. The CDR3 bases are TGTGCCAGCTCACCAGGCACAGGGGGCGACGAGCAGTACTTC. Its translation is CASSPGTGGDEQYF.

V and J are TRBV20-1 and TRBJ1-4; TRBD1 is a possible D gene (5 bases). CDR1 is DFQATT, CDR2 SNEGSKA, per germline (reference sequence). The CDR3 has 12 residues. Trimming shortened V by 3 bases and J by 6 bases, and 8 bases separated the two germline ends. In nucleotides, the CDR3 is TGCAGTGCTAGTGGGGGGGATGAAAAACTGTTTTTT. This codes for CSASGGDEKLFF.

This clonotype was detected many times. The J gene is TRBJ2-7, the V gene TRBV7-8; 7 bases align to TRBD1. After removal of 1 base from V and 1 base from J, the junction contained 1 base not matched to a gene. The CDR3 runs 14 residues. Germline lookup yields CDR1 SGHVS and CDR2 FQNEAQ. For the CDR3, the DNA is TGTGCCAGCAGCTTAGAGGGACAGTCCTACGAGCAGTACTTC. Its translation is CASSLEGQSYEQYF.

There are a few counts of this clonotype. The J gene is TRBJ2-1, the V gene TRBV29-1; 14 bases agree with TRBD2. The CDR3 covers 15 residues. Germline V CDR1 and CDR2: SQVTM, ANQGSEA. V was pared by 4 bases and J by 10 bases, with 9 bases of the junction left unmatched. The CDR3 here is CSVAPGLAGVGEQFF. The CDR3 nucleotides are TGCAGCGTTGCGCCGGGACTAGCGGGAGTAGGCGAGCAGTTCTTC.

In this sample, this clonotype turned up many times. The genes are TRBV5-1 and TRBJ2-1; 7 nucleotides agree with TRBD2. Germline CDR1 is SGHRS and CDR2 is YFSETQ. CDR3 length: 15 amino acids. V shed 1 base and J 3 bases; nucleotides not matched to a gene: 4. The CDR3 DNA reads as TGCGCCAGCAGCTTGCCGAGCGGGGACTACAATGAGCAGTTCTTC. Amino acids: CASSLPSGDYNEQFF.

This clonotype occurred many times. DNA of the CDR3: TGTGCCATCAGCGGACAGGTCTACGAGCAGTACTTC. Translated: CAISGQVYEQYF. The V and J genes are TRBV10-3 and TRBJ2-7, with TRBD1 identical over 7 bases. The ends lost 6 bases at V and 3 bases at J; junction bases unmatched: 2. The CDR3 has 12 residues. Germline V gene sequence: CDR1 ENHRY, CDR2 SYGVKD.

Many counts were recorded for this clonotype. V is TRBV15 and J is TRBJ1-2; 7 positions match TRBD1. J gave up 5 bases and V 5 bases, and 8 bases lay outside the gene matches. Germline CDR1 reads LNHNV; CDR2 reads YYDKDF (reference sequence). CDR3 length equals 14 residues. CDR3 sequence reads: CATSARDSAYGYTF. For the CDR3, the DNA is TGTGCCACCAGCGCTAGGGACAGCGCTTATGGCTACACCTTC.

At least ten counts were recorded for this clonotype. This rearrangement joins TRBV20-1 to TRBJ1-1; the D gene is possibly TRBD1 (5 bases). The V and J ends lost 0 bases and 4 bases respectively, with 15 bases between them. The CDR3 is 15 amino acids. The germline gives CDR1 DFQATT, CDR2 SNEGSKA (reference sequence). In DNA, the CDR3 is TGCAGTGCTAGAGATCGAACGGGTGGGGGCACTGAAGCTTTCTTT. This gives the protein CSARDRTGGGTEAFF.

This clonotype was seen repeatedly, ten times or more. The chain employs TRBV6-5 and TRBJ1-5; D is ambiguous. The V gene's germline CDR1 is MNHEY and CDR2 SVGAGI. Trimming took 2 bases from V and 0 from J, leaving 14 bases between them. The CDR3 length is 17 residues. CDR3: CASSYTLAPSSNQPQHF. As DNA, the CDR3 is TGTGCCAGCAGTTACACGTTGGCCCCTTCTAGCAATCAGCCCCAGCATTTT.

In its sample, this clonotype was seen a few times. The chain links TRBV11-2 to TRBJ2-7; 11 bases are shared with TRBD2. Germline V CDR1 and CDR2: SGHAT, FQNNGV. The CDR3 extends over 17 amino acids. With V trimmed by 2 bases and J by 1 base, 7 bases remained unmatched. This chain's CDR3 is CASSLTSGSSRSYEQYF. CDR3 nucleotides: TGTGCCAGCAGCTTAACTAGCGGGAGTTCGAGGTCCTACGAGCAGTACTTC.

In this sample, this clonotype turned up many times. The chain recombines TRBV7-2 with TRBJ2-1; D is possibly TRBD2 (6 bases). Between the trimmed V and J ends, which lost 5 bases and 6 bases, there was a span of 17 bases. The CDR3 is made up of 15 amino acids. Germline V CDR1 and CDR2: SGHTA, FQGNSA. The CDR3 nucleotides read TGTGCCAGCAGCCCCCCGGGACTGCCATTCAATGAGCAGTTCTTC. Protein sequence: CASSPPGLPFNEQFF.

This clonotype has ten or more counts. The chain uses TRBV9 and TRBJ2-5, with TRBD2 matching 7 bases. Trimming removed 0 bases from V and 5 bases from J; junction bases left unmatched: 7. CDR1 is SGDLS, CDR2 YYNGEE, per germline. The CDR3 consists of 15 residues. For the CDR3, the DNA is TGTGCCAGCAGCGTAGCCGCGGGAGTCGTGGAGACCCAGTACTTC. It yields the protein CASSVAAGVVETQYF.

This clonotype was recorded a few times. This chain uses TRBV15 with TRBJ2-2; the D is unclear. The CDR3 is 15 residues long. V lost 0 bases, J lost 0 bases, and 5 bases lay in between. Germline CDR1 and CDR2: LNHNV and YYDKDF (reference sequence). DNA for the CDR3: TGTGCCACCAGCAGAGATCAGACGAACACCGGGGAGCTGTTTTTT. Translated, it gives CATSRDQTNTGELFF. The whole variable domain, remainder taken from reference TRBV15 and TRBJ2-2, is DAMVIQNPRYQVTQFGKPVTLSCSQTLNHNVMYWYQQKSSQAPKLLFHYYDKDFNNEADTPDNFQSRRPNTSFCFLDIRSPGLGDTAMYLCATSRDQTNTGELFFGEGSRLTVL.

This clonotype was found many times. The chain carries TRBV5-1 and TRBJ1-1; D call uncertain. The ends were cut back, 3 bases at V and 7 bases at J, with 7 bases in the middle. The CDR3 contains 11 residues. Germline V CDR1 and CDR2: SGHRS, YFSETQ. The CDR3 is CASSYRYEAFF. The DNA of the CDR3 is TGCGCCAGCAGCTACAGATATGAAGCTTTCTTT.

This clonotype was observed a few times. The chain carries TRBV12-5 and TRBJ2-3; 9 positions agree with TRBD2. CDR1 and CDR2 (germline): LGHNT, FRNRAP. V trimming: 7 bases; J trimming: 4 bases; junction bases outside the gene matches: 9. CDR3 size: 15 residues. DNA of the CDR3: TGTGCTAGTGCCCAACTGTTAGCGGGAGCAGATACGCAGTATTTT. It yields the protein CASAQLLAGADTQYF.

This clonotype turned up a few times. CDR3: CASSLVGTGGMNTEAFF. For the CDR3, the DNA is TGTGCCAGCAGCTTGGTGGGAACAGGGGGTATGAACACTGAAGCTTTCTTT. This chain joins TRBV5-5 and TRBJ1-1; 8 nucleotides match TRBD1. CDR1 is SGHKS and CDR2 is YYEKEE in the germline V gene (reference sequence). The CDR3 loop spans 17 amino acids. V dropped 0 bases and J dropped 0; count of bases not matched to a gene: 7.

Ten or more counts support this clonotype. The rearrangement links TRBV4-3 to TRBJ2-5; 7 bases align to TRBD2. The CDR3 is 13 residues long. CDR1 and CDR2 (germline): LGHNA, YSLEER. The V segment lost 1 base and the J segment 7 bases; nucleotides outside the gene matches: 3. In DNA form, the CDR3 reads TGCGCCAGCAGCCAAGGGGAGGGAGGGACCCAGTACTTC. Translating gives CASSQGEGGTQYF.

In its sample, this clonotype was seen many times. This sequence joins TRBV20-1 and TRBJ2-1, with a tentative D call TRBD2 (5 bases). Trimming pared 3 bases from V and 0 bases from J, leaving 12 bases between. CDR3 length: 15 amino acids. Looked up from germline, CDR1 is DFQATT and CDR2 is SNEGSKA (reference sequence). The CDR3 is CSASGRGSSYNEQFF. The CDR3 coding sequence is TGCAGTGCTAGTGGTCGAGGGAGCTCCTACAATGAGCAGTTCTTC.

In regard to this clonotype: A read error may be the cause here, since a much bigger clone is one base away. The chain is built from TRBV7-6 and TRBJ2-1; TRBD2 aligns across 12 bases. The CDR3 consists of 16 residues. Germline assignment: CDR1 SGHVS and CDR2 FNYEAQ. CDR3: CARSPTPLAGGSEQFF. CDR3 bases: TGTGCCCGCAGCCCGACCCCTCTAGCGGGAGGGAGTGAGCAGTTCTTC.

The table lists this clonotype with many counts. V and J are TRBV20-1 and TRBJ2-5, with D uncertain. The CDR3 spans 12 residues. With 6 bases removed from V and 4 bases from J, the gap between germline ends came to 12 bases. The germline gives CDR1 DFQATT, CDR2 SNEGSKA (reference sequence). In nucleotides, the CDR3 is TGCAGTGCCACCGTCGAGACAGAGACCCAGTACTTC. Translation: CSATVETETQYF.